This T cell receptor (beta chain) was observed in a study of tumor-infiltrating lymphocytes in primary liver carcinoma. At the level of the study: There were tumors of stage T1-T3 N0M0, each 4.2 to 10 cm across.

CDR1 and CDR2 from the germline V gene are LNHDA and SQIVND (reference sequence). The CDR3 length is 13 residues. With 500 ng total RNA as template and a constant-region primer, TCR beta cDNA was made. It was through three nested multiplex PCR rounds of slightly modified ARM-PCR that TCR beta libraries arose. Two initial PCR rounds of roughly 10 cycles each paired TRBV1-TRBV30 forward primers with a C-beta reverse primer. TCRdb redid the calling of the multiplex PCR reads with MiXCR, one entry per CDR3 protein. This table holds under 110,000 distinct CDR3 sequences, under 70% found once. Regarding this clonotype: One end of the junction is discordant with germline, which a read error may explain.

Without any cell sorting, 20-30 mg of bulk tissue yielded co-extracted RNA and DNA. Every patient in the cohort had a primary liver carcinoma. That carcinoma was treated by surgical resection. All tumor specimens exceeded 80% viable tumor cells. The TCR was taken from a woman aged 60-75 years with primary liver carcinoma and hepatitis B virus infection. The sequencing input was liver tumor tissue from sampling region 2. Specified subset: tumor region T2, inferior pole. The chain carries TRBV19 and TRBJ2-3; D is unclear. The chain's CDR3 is CASAVASTDTRYF. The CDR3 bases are TGTGCCAGTGCGGTGGCCTCCACAGATACGCGGTATTTT.